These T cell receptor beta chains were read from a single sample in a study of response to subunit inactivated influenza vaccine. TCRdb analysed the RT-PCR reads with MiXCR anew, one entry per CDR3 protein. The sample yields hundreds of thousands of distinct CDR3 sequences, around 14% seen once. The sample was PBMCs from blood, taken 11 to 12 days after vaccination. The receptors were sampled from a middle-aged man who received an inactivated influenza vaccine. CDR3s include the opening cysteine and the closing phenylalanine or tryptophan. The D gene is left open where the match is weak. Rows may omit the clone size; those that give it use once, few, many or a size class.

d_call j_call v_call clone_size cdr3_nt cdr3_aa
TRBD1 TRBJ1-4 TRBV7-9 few TGTGCCAGCAGCTTAACTAGCGGACAGGGGAATGAAAAACTGTTTTTT CASSLTSGQGNEKLFF
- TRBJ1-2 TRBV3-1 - TGTGCCAGCAGCCCTACCTCCGGGACAACGGGCTACACCTTC CASSPTSGTTGYTF
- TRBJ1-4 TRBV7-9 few TGTGCCAGCACCCCTCTGGGGGTTGGCGAAAAACTGTTTTTT CASTPLGVGEKLFF
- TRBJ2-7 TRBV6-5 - TGTGCCAGCAGTTACTCGATTGTTGGGGCAGAGTCCTACGAGCAGTACTTC CASSYSIVGAESYEQYF
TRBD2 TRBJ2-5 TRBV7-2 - TGTGCCAGCAGCAGAGGGACTAGCCAACCCGGGGCCCAGTACTTC CASSRGTSQPGAQYF
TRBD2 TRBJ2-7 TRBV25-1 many TGCGGGAGGGACTACGAGCAGTACTTC CGRDYEQYF
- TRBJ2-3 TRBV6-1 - TGTGCCAGCACCGGCGGCGCGCTTCGCACAGATACGCAGTATTTT CASTGGALRTDTQYF
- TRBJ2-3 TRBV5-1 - TGCGCCAGCCGGGACCCGGGACTCGAGGACTCGAATACGCAGTATTTT CASRDPGLEDSNTQYF
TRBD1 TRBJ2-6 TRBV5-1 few TGCGCCAGCAGGTTGGGACAGGGGGCGCCCTCTGGGGCCAACGTCCTGACTTTC CASRLGQGAPSGANVLTF
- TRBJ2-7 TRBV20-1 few TGCAGTGCTAGAGACCCTGCCGACTCCTACGAGCAGTACTTC CSARDPADSYEQYF
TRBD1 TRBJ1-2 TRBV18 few TGTGCCAGCTCCCCCACTGACAGGGGTGGCGGCTACACCTTC CASSPTDRGGGYTF
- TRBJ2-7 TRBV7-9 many TGTGCCAGCAGCTTAGCGAGAGGGGGGGACGAGCAGTACTTC CASSLARGGDEQYF
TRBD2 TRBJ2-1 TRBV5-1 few TGCGCCAGCAGCCTTACCGGGACTAGCGGGACTAATGAGCAGTTCTTC CASSLTGTSGTNEQFF
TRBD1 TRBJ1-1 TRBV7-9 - TGTGCCAGCACTCAGGGGGGGGTGGCCGCTGAAGCTTTCTTT CASTQGGVAAEAFF
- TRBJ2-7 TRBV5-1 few TGCGCCAGCAGCTCACCGGACCCCTCGGGCGAGCAGTACTTC CASSSPDPSGEQYF
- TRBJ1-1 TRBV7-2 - TGTGCCAGCAGCGACCAGGGTACTGAAGCTTTCTTT CASSDQGTEAFF
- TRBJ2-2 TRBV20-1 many TGCAGTGCTAGAGGACTAGTGAACACCGGGGAGCTGTTTTTT CSARGLVNTGELFF
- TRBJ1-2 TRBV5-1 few TGCGCCAGCAGCTTGGACGGGCAATCTGGGTCCTATGGCTACACCTTC CASSLDGQSGSYGYTF
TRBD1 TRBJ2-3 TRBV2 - TGTGCCAGCCGCCGGGACAGAAGCACAGATACGCAGTATTTT CASRRDRSTDTQYF
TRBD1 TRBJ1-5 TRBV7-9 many TGTGCCAGCAGCCAGGGACAGGGCAGCAATCAGCCCCAGCATTTT CASSQGQGSNQPQHF
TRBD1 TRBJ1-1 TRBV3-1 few TGTGCCAGCAGCCCTTACCCGGGACAGGGAATAGAGTTTTTGGCTTTCTTT CASSPYPGQGIEFLAFF
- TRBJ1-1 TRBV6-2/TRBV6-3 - TGTGCCAGCAGTTACGGGTTGGTGTCAGTCAGAGCGGGTGAAGCTTTCTTT CASSYGLVSVRAGEAFF
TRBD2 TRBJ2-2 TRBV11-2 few TGTGCCAGCAGCTTCTTCCTAGCGGGTCTCCGAAGGGACACCGGGGAGCTGTTTTTT CASSFFLAGLRRDTGELFF
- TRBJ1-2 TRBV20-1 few TGCAGTCCCCCGGTAGGGAGGGGCTATGGCTACACCTTC CSPPVGRGYGYTF
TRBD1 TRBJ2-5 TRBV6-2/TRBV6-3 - TGTGCCAGCAGTTACGGGACAGGTTGGAAGACCCAGTACTTC CASSYGTGWKTQYF
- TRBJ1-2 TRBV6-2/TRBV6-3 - TGTGCCAGCAGTTTTAATAACTATGGCTACACCTTC CASSFNNYGYTF
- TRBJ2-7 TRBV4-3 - TGCGCCAGCAGCCAACAGGGATCGGGGAACTACGAGCAGTACTTC CASSQQGSGNYEQYF
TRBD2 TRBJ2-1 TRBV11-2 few TGTGCCAGCAGCTTAGGACTAGCGGGGGGGCCCTACTACAATGAGCAGTTCTTC CASSLGLAGGPYYNEQFF
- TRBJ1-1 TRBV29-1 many TGCAGCGTTGGATGGACGGTGAACACTGAAGCTTTCTTT CSVGWTVNTEAFF
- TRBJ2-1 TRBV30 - TGTGCCTGGAGCACCGGCCTCCACAATGAGCAGTTCTTC CAWSTGLHNEQFF
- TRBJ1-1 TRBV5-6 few TGTGCCAGCAGCTTGGGACCTCTCGGGGAGATGAACACTGAAGCTTTCTTT CASSLGPLGEMNTEAFF
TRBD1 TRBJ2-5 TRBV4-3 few TGCGCCAGCAGCCAGGAAGGGGGGACAGGGGAAGAGACCCAGTACTTC CASSQEGGTGEETQYF
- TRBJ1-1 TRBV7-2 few TGTGCCAGCAGCCCGACACTGAACACTGAAGCTTTCTTT CASSPTLNTEAFF
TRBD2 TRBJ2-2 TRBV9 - TGTGCCAGCAGCGTAGGGGGCGGGAGTTTTTCCACCGGGGAGCTGTTTTTT CASSVGGGSFSTGELFF
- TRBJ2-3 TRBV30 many TGTGCCTGGACCCAGCAGGGTGGAGATACGCAGTATTTT CAWTQQGGDTQYF
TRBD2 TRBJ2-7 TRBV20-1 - TGCAGTGCCAAGCGGGACTACTTATACGAGCAGTACTTC CSAKRDYLYEQYF